This record concerns one T cell receptor (beta chain) sequence. Its antigen is as yet unknown. The data were taken from a study of T cell responses to AZD1222 COVID-19 vaccine. Notes on the study in general: Among vaccine-associated CD4 TCRs, coverage spanned spike, with dominance at 160-218 and 743-854.

Assay used: immunoSEQ multiplex PCR; TCRdb lists only in-frame clones, some missing. The sample has under 75,000 clones; roughly 85% are singletons. The origin of this receptor is an adult in good health. Sequencing was performed on peripheral blood, taken on day 0 of AZD1222 vaccination.

The CDR3 DNA sequence: TGTGCCTGGGTTCCGGGACAGGGGGTTCCTGAAGCTTTCTTT. Translation: CAWVPGQGVPEAFF. This sequence joins TRBV30 and TRBJ1-1, with 11 bases matching TRBD1. CDR1 is GTSNPN, CDR2 SVGIG, per germline (reference sequence). The CDR3 runs to 14 residues. The J segment lost 6 bases and the V segment lost 5 bases, leaving 8 bases of the junction unmatched.